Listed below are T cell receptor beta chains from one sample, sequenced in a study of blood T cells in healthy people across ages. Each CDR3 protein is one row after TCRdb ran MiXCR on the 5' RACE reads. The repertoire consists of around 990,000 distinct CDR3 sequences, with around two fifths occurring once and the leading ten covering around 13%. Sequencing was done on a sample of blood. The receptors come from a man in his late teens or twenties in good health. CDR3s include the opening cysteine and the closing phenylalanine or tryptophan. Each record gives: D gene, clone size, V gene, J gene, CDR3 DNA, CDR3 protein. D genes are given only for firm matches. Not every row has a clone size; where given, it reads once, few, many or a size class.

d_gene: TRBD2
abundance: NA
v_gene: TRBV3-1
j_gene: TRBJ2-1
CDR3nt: TGTGCCAGCAGCCACCGACTAGCGGGGGGCTTGCCGCTCTACAATGAGCAGTTCTTC
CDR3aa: CASSHRLAGGLPLYNEQFF

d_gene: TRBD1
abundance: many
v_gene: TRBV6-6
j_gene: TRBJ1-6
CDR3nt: TGTGCCAGCCACAGGGGTAATTCACCCCTCCACTTT
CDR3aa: CASHRGNSPLHF

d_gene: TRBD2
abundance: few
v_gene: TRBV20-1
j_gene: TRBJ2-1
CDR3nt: TGCAGTGCTTACCGGACTAGCGGGGGGATTGATTTCTACAATGAGCAGTTCTTC
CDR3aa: CSAYRTSGGIDFYNEQFF

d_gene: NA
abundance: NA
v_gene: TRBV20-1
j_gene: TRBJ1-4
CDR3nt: TGCAGTGCCTTGGGGCAAAGTAATGAAAAACTGTTTTTT
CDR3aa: CSALGQSNEKLFF

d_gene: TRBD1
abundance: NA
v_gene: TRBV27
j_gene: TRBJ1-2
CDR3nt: TGTGTCAGCAGTTACCGGGACAGGGGGGCTAACTATGGCTACACCTTC
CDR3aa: CVSSYRDRGANYGYTF

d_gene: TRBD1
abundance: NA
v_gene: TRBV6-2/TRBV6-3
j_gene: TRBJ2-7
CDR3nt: TGTGCCAGCAGTTACCTCCCAGGACAGGGAATTACCTACGAGCAGTACTTC
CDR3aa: CASSYLPGQGITYEQYF

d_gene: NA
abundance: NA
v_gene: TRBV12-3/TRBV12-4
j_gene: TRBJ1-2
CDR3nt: TGTGCCAGCAGCGCAGGCCTCGGGGAAGGCCACACCTTC
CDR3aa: CASSAGLGEGHTF

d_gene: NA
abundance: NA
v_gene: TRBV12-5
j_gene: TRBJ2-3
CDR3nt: TGTGCTAGTGGGCGGACGGCTACAGATACGCAGTATTTT
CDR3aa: CASGRTATDTQYF

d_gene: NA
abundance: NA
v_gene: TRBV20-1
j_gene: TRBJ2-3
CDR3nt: TGCAGTGCTAGGTTGTTAGTGGGAAAAGATACGCAGTATTTT
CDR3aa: CSARLLVGKDTQYF

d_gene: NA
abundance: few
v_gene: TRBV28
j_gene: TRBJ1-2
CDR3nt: TGTGCCAGCAGTTTATTAAGGCTTAGGATAACTTATAACTATGGCTACACCTTC
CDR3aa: CASSLLRLRITYNYGYTF

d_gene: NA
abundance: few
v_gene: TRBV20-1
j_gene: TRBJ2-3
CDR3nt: TGCAGTGCTAGAGTGAAGCTGACAAACACAGATACGCAGTATTTT
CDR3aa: CSARVKLTNTDTQYF

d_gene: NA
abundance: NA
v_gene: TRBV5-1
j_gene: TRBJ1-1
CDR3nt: TGCGCCAGCAGCTTTTACAGGATCAGGGGATCTGAAGCTTTCTTT
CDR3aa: CASSFYRIRGSEAFF

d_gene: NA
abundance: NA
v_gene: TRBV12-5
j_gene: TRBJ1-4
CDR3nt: TGTGCTAGTGGTCTCATTATCCGGACCGCGAATAATGAAAAACAGTTTTTT
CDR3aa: CASGLIIRTANNEKQFF

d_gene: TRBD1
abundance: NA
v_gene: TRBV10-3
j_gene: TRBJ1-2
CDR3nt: TGTGCCATGCGACAGGAACAGGGGGCGGACTATGGCTACACCTTC
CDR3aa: CAMRQEQGADYGYTF

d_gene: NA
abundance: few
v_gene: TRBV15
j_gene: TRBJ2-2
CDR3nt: TGTGCCACCAGCAATCCAGGGAAGGACACCGGGGAGCTGTTTTTT
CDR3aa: CATSNPGKDTGELFF

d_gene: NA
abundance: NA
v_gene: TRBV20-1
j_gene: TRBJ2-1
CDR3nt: TGCAGTGCTAGGTTCAGTTGGGCAGGGGACTACAATGAGCAGTTCTTC
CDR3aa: CSARFSWAGDYNEQFF

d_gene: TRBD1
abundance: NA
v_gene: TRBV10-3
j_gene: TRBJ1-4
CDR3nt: TGTGCCTCGAGGGGGACAGCCCATGATGAAAAACTGTTTTTT
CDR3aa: CASRGTAHDEKLFF

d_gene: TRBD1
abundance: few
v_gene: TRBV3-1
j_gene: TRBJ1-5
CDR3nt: TGTGCCAGCAGCCAAGATTGGGACAGGGGACTTACTCAGCCCCAGCATTTT
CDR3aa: CASSQDWDRGLTQPQHF

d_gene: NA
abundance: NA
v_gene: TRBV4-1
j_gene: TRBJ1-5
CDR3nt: TGCGCCAGCAGCCCGGGCGGGGGTTTGGGCAATCAGCCCCAGCATTTT
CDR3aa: CASSPGGGLGNQPQHF

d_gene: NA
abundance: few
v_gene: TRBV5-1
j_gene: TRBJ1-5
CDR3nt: TGCGCCAGCAGCTCGGGTGGCGGTAGCAATCAGCCCCAGCATTTT
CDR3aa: CASSSGGGSNQPQHF

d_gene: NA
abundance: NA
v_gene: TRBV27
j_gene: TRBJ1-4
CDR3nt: TGTGCCAGCAGTCCGAGGGGGGGAGCGTCTGAAAAACTGTTTTTT
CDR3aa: CASSPRGGASEKLFF

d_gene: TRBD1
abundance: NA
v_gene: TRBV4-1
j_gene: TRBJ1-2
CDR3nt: TGCGCCAGCAGCCAAGTGTTGACAGGGATCATCGGCTACACCTTC
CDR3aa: CASSQVLTGIIGYTF

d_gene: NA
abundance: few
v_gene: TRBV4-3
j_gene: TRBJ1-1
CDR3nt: TGCGCCAGCAGCCAAGATCGCGGCCCCAACACTGAAGCTTTCTTT
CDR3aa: CASSQDRGPNTEAFF

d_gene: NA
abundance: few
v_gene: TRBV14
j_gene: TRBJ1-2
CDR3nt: TGTGCCAGCAGCCGAACCAGTGGAGCCTACACCTTC
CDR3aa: CASSRTSGAYTF

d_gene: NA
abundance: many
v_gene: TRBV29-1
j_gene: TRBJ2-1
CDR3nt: TGCAGCGCCCATGTTGACATCGACAATGAGCAGTTCTTC
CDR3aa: CSAHVDIDNEQFF

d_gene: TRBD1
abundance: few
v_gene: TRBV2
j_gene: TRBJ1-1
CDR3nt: TGTGCCAGCTCCGTTAGGACAGGGGGGATAGTCACTGAAGCTTTCTTT
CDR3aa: CASSVRTGGIVTEAFF

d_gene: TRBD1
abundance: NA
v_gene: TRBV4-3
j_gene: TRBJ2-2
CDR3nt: TGCGCCAGCAGCCAAGTTAACACCGGGACAGGGGACACCGGGGAGCTGTTTTTT
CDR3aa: CASSQVNTGTGDTGELFF

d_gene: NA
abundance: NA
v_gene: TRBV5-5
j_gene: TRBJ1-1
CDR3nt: TGTGCCAGCAGCTTGGAGTCCAGCACTGAAGCTTTCTTT
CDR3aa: CASSLESSTEAFF

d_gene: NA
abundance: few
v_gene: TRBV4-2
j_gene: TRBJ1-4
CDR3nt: TGTGCCAGCAGCCAAGTTCCCCGCGGGGCTAATGAAAAACTGTTTTTT
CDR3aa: CASSQVPRGANEKLFF

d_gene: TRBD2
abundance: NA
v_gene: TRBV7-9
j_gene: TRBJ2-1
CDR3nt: TGTGCCAGCAGCACACGAGCGGGGGAACCCAATGAGCAGTTCTTC
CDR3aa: CASSTRAGEPNEQFF